One T cell receptor beta chain is described in this entry. TCRdb's table, derived via immunoSEQ multiplex PCR, lists solely in-frame clones and lacks some. The table records some 160,000 clones, about 86% of them present only once. Enrollment of patients from Seattle took place during active infection, with longitudinal follow-up. The data derive from a study of blood T cell repertoires in COVID-19. At the level of the study: Samples taken during acute and convalescent COVID-19 were collected in the United States, Italy and Spain.

The receptor comes from a woman between 70 and 85 years old with COVID-19, enrolled during active disease. Sequenced input: peripheral blood.

CDR3 amino acids: CASTASFRISYNEQFF. The CDR3 coding sequence is TGTGCCAGCACCGCGTCTTTCCGAATCTCCTACAATGAGCAGTTCTTC. The rearrangement uses TRBV5-6 and TRBJ2-1; D uncertain. Germline CDR1 and CDR2: SGHDT and YYEEEE. CDR3 length: 16 residues. V lost 6 bases and J lost 0, with 16 bases in between.